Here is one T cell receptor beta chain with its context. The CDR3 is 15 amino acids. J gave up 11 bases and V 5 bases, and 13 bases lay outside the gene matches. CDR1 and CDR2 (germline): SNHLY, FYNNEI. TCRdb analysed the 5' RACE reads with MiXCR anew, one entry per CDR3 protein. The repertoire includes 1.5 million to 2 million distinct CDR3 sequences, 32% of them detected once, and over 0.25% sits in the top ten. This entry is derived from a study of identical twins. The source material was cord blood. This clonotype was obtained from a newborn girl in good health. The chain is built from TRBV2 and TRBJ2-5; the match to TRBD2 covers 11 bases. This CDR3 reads CASSFLAGGHNEQYF. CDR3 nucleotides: TGTGCCAGCAGTTTCCTAGCGGGGGGTCACAATGAGCAGTACTTC.